This T cell receptor beta chain was observed in a study of preoperative IRX-2 immunotherapy in early breast cancer. The treatment: preoperative locoregional IRX-2 cytokine immunotherapy. Preoperative locoregional IRX-2 cytokine immunotherapy was tested in the phase Ib source study. CDR1 and CDR2 (germline): MRHNA, SNTAGT. Trimming took 5 bases from V and 0 from J; bases not matched to a gene: 11. The CDR3 contains 19 residues. Produced via immunoSEQ multiplex PCR; TCRdb's table is partial and in-frame only. Of 7,000 to 9,500 clones in the sample, more than 70% were seen once. This specimen consisted of tumor tissue, obtained after IRX-2 immunotherapy. V usage is TRBV6-4 and J usage is TRBJ2-1, with 12 nucleotides matching TRBD2. This receptor was obtained from a human donor with breast cancer. CDR3 loop: CASSYLLAGGRSSYNEQFF. In DNA, the CDR3 is TGTGCCAGCAGTTATCTACTAGCGGGGGGCCGGAGCTCCTACAATGAGCAGTTCTTC.